This entry is about one TCR beta chain. What it binds is not known. This sample is part of a study of cytomegalovirus exposure and HLA in healthy donors. A multiplex PCR was run with 60 Vbeta primers and 13 Jbeta primers. The data were produced by immunoSEQ multiplex PCR, yet TCRdb's version contains in-frame clones alone and is incomplete. The sample gives about 76,000 clones, under 80% of which show up once; roughly 4.9% is in the top ten. Study results and limitations: TRBV6-2, TRBV6-3 and other indistinguishable V segments were excluded. Across donors, sequencing depth was assumed by presence/absence analyses to be roughly uniform. The investigators catalogued some 160 TCR beta chains as cytomegalovirus-associated.

The CDR3 contains 17 residues. CDR1 LGHNA and CDR2 YNFKEQ come from the germline V gene. V was cut by 0 bases and J by 1 base, with 14 bases left in between. The specimen was PBMCs. This clonotype originated in a man aged 55 to 70 in good health and CMV-seropositive. This chain links TRBV4-2 with TRBJ2-3; TRBD1 is a possible D gene (6 bases). The CDR3 protein is CASSQDRWGPGTDTQYF. The CDR3 DNA reads TGTGCCAGCAGCCAAGATCGGTGGGGGCCGGGCACAGATACGCAGTATTTT.